The 9 T cell receptor beta chains in this list originate from one sample, sequenced in a study of blood T cell repertoires in COVID-19. Libraries were prepared by immunoSEQ multiplex PCR; TCRdb keeps only in-frame clonotypes and omits some of them. The data show 250,000 or so clones, with approximately 81% seen just once and under 5.5% held by the top ten. The source material was peripheral blood. The receptors stem from a man aged 55 to 70 with acute or convalescent COVID-19.

This clone was detected once. This sequence joins TRBV2 and TRBJ2-2, with D tentatively TRBD1 (7 bases). V was shortened by 2 bases and J by 6 bases, with 10 bases between the two germline ends. Germline V gene sequence: CDR1 SNHLY, CDR2 FYNNEI. The CDR3 covers 14 residues. CDR3 region: CASSEQGGAGELFF. DNA for the CDR3: TGTGCCAGCAGTGAACAGGGGGGCGCCGGGGAGCTGTTTTTT. The full variable domain, rest sourced from reference TRBV2 and TRBJ2-2, is EPEVTQTPSHQVTQMGQEVILRCVPISNHLYFYWYRQILGQKVEFLVSFYNNEISEKSEIFDDQFSVERPDGSNFTLKIRSTKLEDSAMYFCASSEQGGAGELFFGEGSRLTVL.

The sample holds a few counts of this clone. J is TRBJ2-7 and V is TRBV4-1, with 11 positions matching TRBD1. Germline CDR1 reads MGHRA; CDR2 reads YSYEKL. Losses at the gene ends were 1 base for V and 2 bases for J; bases not matched to a gene: 1. The CDR3 extends over 15 amino acids. CDR3 bases: TGCGCCAGCAGCCAAGGGGGACAGGGGGCCTACGAGCAGTACTTC. Protein: CASSQGGQGAYEQYF.

V and J are TRBV9 and TRBJ2-7; TRBD1 agrees at 8 bases. The germline gives CDR1 SGDLS, CDR2 YYNGEE. This CDR3 has 14 residues. With 4 bases clipped from V and 5 bases from J, the junction kept 8 bases outside the gene matches. The CDR3 reads CASSPPGQVDEQYF. For the CDR3, the DNA is TGTGCCAGCAGCCCACCGGGACAGGTGGACGAGCAGTACTTC.

This rearrangement joins TRBV7-8 to TRBJ2-7; D is unclear. The germline gives CDR1 SGHVS, CDR2 FQNEAQ. The CDR3 is 15 amino acids. Trimming removed 1 base at V and 0 bases at J, with 10 bases between. CDR3 nucleotide sequence: TGTGCCAGCAGCTTAGAGGCGGTTTCCTCCTACGAGCAGTACTTC. Residues: CASSLEAVSSYEQYF.

V usage is TRBV5-1 and J usage is TRBJ1-1; D possibly corresponds to TRBD1 (6 bases). Per the germline V gene, CDR1 is SGHRS and CDR2 is YFSETQ. This CDR3 has 13 amino acids. Trimming took 2 bases from V and 3 from J, leaving 8 bases between them. The CDR3 is CASSLKGDTEAFF. The CDR3 DNA follows: TGCGCCAGCAGCTTAAAGGGGGACACTGAAGCTTTCTTT. Full variable domain (outside the CDR3, taken from reference TRBV5-1 and TRBJ1-1): KAGVTQTPRYLIKTRGQQVTLSCSPISGHRSVSWYQQTPGQGLQFLFEYFSETQRNKGNFPGRFSGRQFSNSRSEMNVSTLELGDSALYLCASSLKGDTEAFFGQGTRLTVV.

The chain uses TRBV11-2 and TRBJ2-1; 10 bases are shared with TRBD1. The CDR3 has 15 residues. Germline CDR1 is SGHAT and CDR2 is FQNNGV. Germline trimming cut 5 bases from V and 1 base from J; bases unmatched to any gene: 2. As DNA, the CDR3 is TGTGCCAGCAGCACGGACAGGGGGTCCTACAATGAGCAGTTCTTC. Its protein is CASSTDRGSYNEQFF.

The rearrangement joins TRBV18 to TRBJ1-2, with 8 bases identical to TRBD1. CDR3 length: 16 residues. The V gene's germline CDR1 is KGHSH and CDR2 LQKENI. V lost 3 bases, J lost 8 bases, and 14 bases stayed unmatched. CDR3 DNA: TGTGCCAGCTCACCCCCCGGGACAGGTTCTGGCGCGGGCTACACCTTC. Translating it yields CASSPPGTGSGAGYTF.

The V and J genes are TRBV28 and TRBJ1-2, with TRBD1 matching 11 bases. V was pared by 2 bases and J by 5 bases, with 4 bases of the junction left unmatched. The CDR3 totals 15 residues. The germline V gene encodes CDR1 MDHEN and CDR2 SYDVKM. The CDR3 reads CASSLTGQGAYGYTF. Written as DNA, the CDR3 is TGTGCCAGCAGTTTAACAGGACAGGGGGCTTATGGCTACACCTTC.

The chain couples TRBV7-8 to TRBJ2-7, with D possibly being TRBD1 (5 bases). Germline V gene lookup returns CDR1 SGHVS and CDR2 FQNEAQ. The CDR3 spans 15 residues. With 1 base removed from V and 7 bases from J, the gap between germline ends came to 17 bases. The CDR3 loop is CASSLGSQGTREQYF. The CDR3 nucleotides read TGTGCCAGCAGCTTAGGTTCCCAGGGTACGAGGGAGCAGTACTTC.